A selection of T cell receptor beta chains follows, all from one sample in a study of T cell responses to AZD1222 COVID-19 vaccine. Assay: immunoSEQ multiplex PCR; the TCRdb copy retains only in-frame clones and omits some. The sample includes 160,000 or so clones, around nine tenths of them seen just once. The sequencing here drew on peripheral blood, taken on day 0 of AZD1222 vaccination. The receptor set was obtained from an adult in good health. CDR3s include the opening cysteine and the closing phenylalanine or tryptophan. The order of the fields is CDR3 protein, CDR3 DNA, D gene, clone size, J gene, V gene. A D gene is named only where the DNA matches it firmly. Clone size is stated in some rows and not others, as once, few, many or a class when expanded.

CDR3aa: CASSPTTSGRAKFF; CDR3nt: TGTGCCAGCAGCCCCACCACTAGCGGGAGGGCCAAGTTCTTC; d_gene: TRBD2; abundance: .; j_gene: TRBJ2-1; v_gene: TRBV7-3
CDR3aa: CASSIGTSGTGELFF; CDR3nt: TGTGCCAGTAGTATAGGGACTAGCGGCACCGGGGAGCTGTTTTTT; d_gene: TRBD2; abundance: .; j_gene: TRBJ2-2; v_gene: TRBV19
CDR3aa: CASSQGTYNEQFF; CDR3nt: TGTGCCAGCAGCCAAGGGACCTACAATGAGCAGTTCTTC; d_gene: .; abundance: .; j_gene: TRBJ2-1; v_gene: TRBV7-2
CDR3aa: CASSLLAGGQETQYF; CDR3nt: TGTGCCAGCAGTTTACTAGCGGGAGGGCAGGAGACCCAGTACTTC; d_gene: TRBD2; abundance: few; j_gene: TRBJ2-5; v_gene: TRBV6-5
CDR3aa: CAIGTSGSHEQFF; CDR3nt: TGCGCCATAGGGACTAGCGGGAGCCATGAGCAGTTCTTC; d_gene: TRBD2; abundance: .; j_gene: TRBJ2-1; v_gene: TRBV10-2
CDR3aa: CASSPPDRGNQPQHF; CDR3nt: TGTGCCAGCAGCCCCCCGGACAGGGGAAATCAGCCCCAGCATTTT; d_gene: TRBD1; abundance: .; j_gene: TRBJ1-5; v_gene: TRBV28
CDR3aa: CASSLARVLAGNTIYF; CDR3nt: TGTGCCAGCAGCTTAGCCAGGGTTTTAGCTGGAAACACCATATATTTT; d_gene: .; abundance: .; j_gene: TRBJ1-3; v_gene: TRBV7-8
CDR3aa: CASSPKLQGRGNQPQHF; CDR3nt: TGTGCCAGCAGCCCTAAACTACAGGGAAGGGGCAATCAGCCCCAGCATTTT; d_gene: .; abundance: .; j_gene: TRBJ1-5; v_gene: TRBV7-8
CDR3aa: CASSQERGIDYEQYF; CDR3nt: TGTGCCAGCAGCCAAGAGAGGGGGATCGACTACGAGCAGTACTTC; d_gene: .; abundance: .; j_gene: TRBJ2-7; v_gene: TRBV3-1/TRBV3-2
CDR3aa: CASSQDGNNEQFF; CDR3nt: TGCGCCAGCAGCCAAGACGGAAACAATGAGCAGTTCTTC; d_gene: .; abundance: .; j_gene: TRBJ2-1; v_gene: TRBV4-1
CDR3aa: CASSSPGLAGTYEQYF; CDR3nt: TGTGCCAGCAGCTCCCCGGGACTAGCGGGAACTTACGAGCAGTACTTC; d_gene: TRBD2; abundance: .; j_gene: TRBJ2-7; v_gene: TRBV5-4
CDR3aa: CASSSDMGTEAFF; CDR3nt: TGTGCCAGCAGTTCAGATATGGGCACTGAAGCTTTCTTT; d_gene: .; abundance: .; j_gene: TRBJ1-1; v_gene: TRBV6-5
CDR3aa: CASSEEGDRNQPQHF; CDR3nt: TGTGCCAGCAGTGAAGAGGGGGACAGAAATCAGCCCCAGCATTTT; d_gene: TRBD1; abundance: .; j_gene: TRBJ1-5; v_gene: TRBV2
CDR3aa: CASSPRPGAEAFF; CDR3nt: TGTGCCAGTAGTCCCCGGCCTGGGGCTGAAGCTTTCTTT; d_gene: .; abundance: .; j_gene: TRBJ1-1; v_gene: TRBV19
CDR3aa: CASSKFSGSNEQFF; CDR3nt: TGTGCCAGCAGCAAATTTAGCGGGAGCAATGAGCAGTTCTTC; d_gene: TRBD2; abundance: .; j_gene: TRBJ2-1; v_gene: TRBV7-2
CDR3aa: CASSQASASASNQPQHF; CDR3nt: TGTGCCAGCAGCCAAGCATCAGCGTCAGCCAGCAATCAGCCCCAGCATTTT; d_gene: .; abundance: .; j_gene: TRBJ1-5; v_gene: TRBV4-2
CDR3aa: CASRGPGIYEQYF; CDR3nt: TGTGCCAGCAGGGGCCCCGGGATCTACGAGCAGTACTTC; d_gene: .; abundance: .; j_gene: TRBJ2-7; v_gene: TRBV28
CDR3aa: CASSPQAGGLYNEQFF; CDR3nt: TGTGCCAGCAGTCCCCAAGCGGGAGGGCTCTACAATGAGCAGTTCTTC; d_gene: TRBD2; abundance: once; j_gene: TRBJ2-1; v_gene: TRBV27
CDR3aa: CASSYSGLAGIYEQYF; CDR3nt: TGTGCCAGCAGTTACTCAGGACTAGCGGGAATCTACGAGCAGTACTTC; d_gene: TRBD2; abundance: .; j_gene: TRBJ2-7; v_gene: TRBV6-5
CDR3aa: CASTAGGQETQYF; CDR3nt: TGTGCCTCAACCGCGGGGGGGCAAGAGACCCAGTACTTC; d_gene: TRBD2; abundance: .; j_gene: TRBJ2-5; v_gene: TRBV10-3
CDR3aa: CAWSVGGNTEAFF; CDR3nt: TGTGCCTGGAGTGTCGGGGGGAACACTGAAGCTTTCTTT; d_gene: .; abundance: .; j_gene: TRBJ1-1; v_gene: TRBV30
CDR3aa: CASREDRGGRQPQHF; CDR3nt: TGTGCCAGCAGGGAAGACAGGGGTGGCCGTCAGCCCCAGCATTTT; d_gene: TRBD1; abundance: .; j_gene: TRBJ1-5; v_gene: TRBV28
CDR3aa: CASRQGDAKNIQYF; CDR3nt: TGTGCCAGCAGGCAGGGGGATGCCAAAAACATTCAGTACTTC; d_gene: TRBD1; abundance: .; j_gene: TRBJ2-4; v_gene: TRBV3-1/TRBV3-2
CDR3aa: CASSAGQGGYGYTF; CDR3nt: TGTGCCAGCAGCGCTGGACAGGGCGGCTATGGCTACACCTTC; d_gene: TRBD1; abundance: .; j_gene: TRBJ1-2; v_gene: TRBV2
CDR3aa: CASSSRQNNEQFF; CDR3nt: TGTGCCAGCAGCTCGCGACAGAACAATGAGCAGTTCTTC; d_gene: .; abundance: .; j_gene: TRBJ2-1; v_gene: TRBV7-9
CDR3aa: CASRLDRLNTEAFF; CDR3nt: TGTGCCAGCCGCTTAGACCGCCTGAACACTGAAGCTTTCTTT; d_gene: .; abundance: .; j_gene: TRBJ1-1; v_gene: TRBV18
CDR3aa: CASSGRDRGRTEAFF; CDR3nt: TGTGCCAGCAGCGGACGGGACAGGGGGCGGACTGAAGCTTTCTTT; d_gene: TRBD1; abundance: .; j_gene: TRBJ1-1; v_gene: TRBV7-9
CDR3aa: CASSLSENTEAFF; CDR3nt: TGTGCCAGCAGCTTATCTGAGAACACTGAAGCTTTCTTT; d_gene: .; abundance: .; j_gene: TRBJ1-1; v_gene: TRBV7-3
CDR3aa: CASSPGQGTYNEQFF; CDR3nt: TGTGCCAGCAGCCCGGGACAGGGGACCTACAATGAGCAGTTCTTC; d_gene: TRBD1; abundance: .; j_gene: TRBJ2-1; v_gene: TRBV7-3
CDR3aa: CASSSGHNYGYTF; CDR3nt: TGTGCCAGCAGTTCTGGGCATAACTATGGCTACACCTTC; d_gene: .; abundance: .; j_gene: TRBJ1-2; v_gene: TRBV6-5
CDR3aa: CASSKDMLYTEAFF; CDR3nt: TGTGCCAGCAGCAAGGACATGCTTTACACTGAAGCTTTCTTT; d_gene: .; abundance: .; j_gene: TRBJ1-1; v_gene: TRBV7-2
CDR3aa: CASSRDALNTEAFF; CDR3nt: TGCGCCAGCAGCCGGGATGCACTAAACACTGAAGCTTTCTTT; d_gene: .; abundance: .; j_gene: TRBJ1-1; v_gene: TRBV5-1
CDR3aa: CASSAGDRAQETQYF; CDR3nt: TGTGCCAGCAGCGCCGGGGACAGGGCCCAAGAGACCCAGTACTTC; d_gene: TRBD1; abundance: .; j_gene: TRBJ2-5; v_gene: TRBV7-9
CDR3aa: CASSSGGTEAFF; CDR3nt: TGTGCCAGCAGTTCTGGGGGCACTGAAGCTTTCTTT; d_gene: .; abundance: .; j_gene: TRBJ1-1; v_gene: TRBV12-3/TRBV12-4
CDR3aa: CASSRQGATEAFF; CDR3nt: TGTGCCAGCAGCAGACAGGGTGCCACTGAAGCTTTCTTT; d_gene: TRBD1; abundance: .; j_gene: TRBJ1-1; v_gene: TRBV7-9
CDR3aa: CASSLVSDEQYF; CDR3nt: TGCGCCAGCAGCTTGGTGAGCGACGAGCAGTACTTC; d_gene: .; abundance: .; j_gene: TRBJ2-7; v_gene: TRBV5-1
CDR3aa: CASSIRGRNEKLFF; CDR3nt: TGCGCCAGCAGCATCCGGGGGCGGAATGAAAAACTGTTTTTT; d_gene: .; abundance: .; j_gene: TRBJ1-4; v_gene: TRBV5-1
CDR3aa: CASSPDIDTEAFF; CDR3nt: TGTGCCAGCTCACCGGACATAGACACTGAAGCTTTCTTT; d_gene: .; abundance: .; j_gene: TRBJ1-1; v_gene: TRBV18
CDR3aa: CASSSPGQGNTEAFF; CDR3nt: TGTGCCAGCAGTTCTCCGGGACAGGGGAACACTGAAGCTTTCTTT; d_gene: TRBD1; abundance: .; j_gene: TRBJ1-1; v_gene: TRBV28
CDR3aa: CASSLGQNSNQPQHF; CDR3nt: TGTGCCAGCAGCTTGGGACAGAATAGCAATCAGCCCCAGCATTTT; d_gene: .; abundance: .; j_gene: TRBJ1-5; v_gene: TRBV5-6
CDR3aa: CASSSPGLSYEAFF; CDR3nt: TGTGCCAGCAGCTCCCCCGGCCTTTCCTATGAAGCTTTCTTT; d_gene: .; abundance: .; j_gene: TRBJ1-1; v_gene: TRBV28
CDR3aa: CAWSVSGGTEAFF; CDR3nt: TGTGCCTGGAGTGTATCGGGCGGCACTGAAGCTTTCTTT; d_gene: .; abundance: once; j_gene: TRBJ1-1; v_gene: TRBV30
CDR3aa: CASSLLAGMALGNTIYF; CDR3nt: TGTGCCAGCAGCTTACTGGCGGGGATGGCTCTTGGAAACACCATATATTTT; d_gene: .; abundance: .; j_gene: TRBJ1-3; v_gene: TRBV7-8
CDR3aa: CATQEGAGELFF; CDR3nt: TGTGCCACCCAGGAGGGGGCCGGGGAGCTGTTTTTT; d_gene: .; abundance: .; j_gene: TRBJ2-2; v_gene: TRBV10-3
CDR3aa: CASSQETSGRYPPYEQYF; CDR3nt: TGTGCCAGCAGCCAAGAGACTAGCGGGAGGTACCCTCCCTACGAGCAGTACTTC; d_gene: TRBD2; abundance: .; j_gene: TRBJ2-7; v_gene: TRBV4-2
CDR3aa: CASSLALAGAEQYF; CDR3nt: TGTGCCAGCAGCTTAGCGCTAGCGGGAGCCGAGCAGTACTTC; d_gene: TRBD2; abundance: .; j_gene: TRBJ2-7; v_gene: TRBV11-1
CDR3aa: CASGDFYGYTF; CDR3nt: TGTGCCAGCGGCGACTTCTATGGCTACACCTTC; d_gene: .; abundance: .; j_gene: TRBJ1-2; v_gene: TRBV5-5
CDR3aa: CSGLHYEQYF; CDR3nt: TGCAGTGGGCTACACTACGAGCAGTACTTC; d_gene: .; abundance: .; j_gene: TRBJ2-7; v_gene: TRBV20-1
CDR3aa: CASSSTGDFGAFF; CDR3nt: TGTGCCAGCAGTTCGACAGGGGATTTTGGAGCTTTCTTT; d_gene: TRBD1; abundance: .; j_gene: TRBJ1-1; v_gene: TRBV6-2/TRBV6-3
CDR3aa: CASRTGTGGPGANEKLFF; CDR3nt: TGTGCCAGCAGGACCGGGACAGGGGGCCCAGGAGCTAATGAAAAACTGTTTTTT; d_gene: TRBD1; abundance: .; j_gene: TRBJ1-4; v_gene: TRBV27
CDR3aa: CASSDWTGPNTGELFF; CDR3nt: TGTGCCAGCAGTGACTGGACAGGGCCGAACACCGGGGAGCTGTTTTTT; d_gene: TRBD1; abundance: .; j_gene: TRBJ2-2; v_gene: TRBV2
CDR3aa: CASSLDSGRAWGEQFF; CDR3nt: TGTGCCAGCAGCTTGGATAGCGGGAGGGCCTGGGGTGAGCAGTTCTTC; d_gene: TRBD2; abundance: .; j_gene: TRBJ2-1; v_gene: TRBV5-5
CDR3aa: CASSQDILRTYSNQPQHF; CDR3nt: TGTGCCAGCAGCCAAGACATCCTGAGGACCTATAGCAATCAGCCCCAGCATTTT; d_gene: .; abundance: once; j_gene: TRBJ1-5; v_gene: TRBV4-2